This T cell receptor beta chain was sequenced during a study of shared clonotypes between healthy human individuals. Whole-study results and caveats: Rarefaction exposed incomplete sorted-subset sequencing despite large depth. Memory subsets generally showed lower estimated richness than naive subsets. Shared clonotypes: about 5.3% naive CD4, around 3.4% naive CD8, over 2% memory CD4, 0.4% to 0.5% memory CD8.

Positive CCR7 selection of CD45RO-negative cells yielded the naive CD8 cells, and terminally differentiated effector memory CD45RA+ cells were excluded. V was shortened by 3 bases and J by 4 bases, with 7 bases between the two germline ends. Per germline, CDR1 MNHNY and CDR2 SVGAGI (reference sequence). This CDR3 comprises 13 residues. Sequencing used immunoSEQ multiplex PCR; TCRdb keeps in-frame clones, though not all of them. Of around 640,000 clones listed, 90% to 97% are singletons. About this clone itself: Its matching antigen is unknown.

This chain uses TRBV6-6 with TRBJ2-1; D is unclear. The sample consisted of naive CD8+ T cells sorted from blood. The receptor comes from a woman aged 25-40 years in good health. This CDR3 is CASSYQSYNEQFF. For the CDR3, the DNA is TGTGCCAGCAGTTATCAGAGTTACAATGAGCAGTTCTTC.